The T cell receptor beta chain under discussion was sequenced for a study of response to subunit inactivated influenza vaccine. TCRdb independently ran MiXCR on the RT-PCR reads; one entry per CDR3 protein. Of around 170,000 distinct CDR3 sequences in the sample, around 10% are singletons; the top ten hold roughly a third. The CDR3 is 15 amino acids. The ends lost 0 bases at V and 3 bases at J; junction bases unmatched: 6. Per germline, CDR1 SGDLS and CDR2 YYNGEE. This receptor was taken from a man in his fifties or sixties who received an inactivated influenza vaccine. The sample was CD8+ T cells sorted from PBMCs, taken around 25 months after vaccination. The chain combines TRBV9 with TRBJ2-7; TRBD2 aligns across 7 bases. This CDR3 is CASSVGASGVYEQYF. The CDR3 bases are TGTGCCAGCAGCGTAGGGGCTAGCGGAGTCTACGAGCAGTACTTC. The entire variable domain, with the rest obtained from reference TRBV9 and TRBJ2-7, is as follows: DSGVTQTPKHLITATGQRVTLRCSPRSGDLSVYWYQQSLDQGLQFLIQYYNGEERAKGNILERFSAQQFPDLHSELNLSSLELGDSALYFCASSVGASGVYEQYFGPGTRLTVT.